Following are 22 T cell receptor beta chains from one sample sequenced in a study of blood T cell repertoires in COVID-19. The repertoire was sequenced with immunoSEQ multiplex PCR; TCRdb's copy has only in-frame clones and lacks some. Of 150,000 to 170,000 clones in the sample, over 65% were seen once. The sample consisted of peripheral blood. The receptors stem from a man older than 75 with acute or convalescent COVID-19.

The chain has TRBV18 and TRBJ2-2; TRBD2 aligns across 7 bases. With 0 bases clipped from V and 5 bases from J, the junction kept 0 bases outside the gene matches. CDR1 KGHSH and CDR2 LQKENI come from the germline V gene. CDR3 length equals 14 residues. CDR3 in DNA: TGTGCCAGCTCACCACCGCGGGGGACCGGGGAGCTGTTTTTT. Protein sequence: CASSPPRGTGELFF.

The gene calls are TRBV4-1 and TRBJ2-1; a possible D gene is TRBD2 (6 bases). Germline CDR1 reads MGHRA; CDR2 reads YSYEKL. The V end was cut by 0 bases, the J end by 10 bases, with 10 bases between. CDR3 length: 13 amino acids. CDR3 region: CASSQEVAGEQFF. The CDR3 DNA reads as TGCGCCAGCAGCCAAGAAGTGGCGGGGGAGCAGTTCTTC.

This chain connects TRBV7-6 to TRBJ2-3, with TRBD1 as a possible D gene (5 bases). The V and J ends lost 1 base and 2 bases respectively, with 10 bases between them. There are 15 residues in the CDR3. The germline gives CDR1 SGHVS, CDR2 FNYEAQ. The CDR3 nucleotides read TGTGCCAGCAGCTTAGGGGGCAGACTCACAGATACGCAGTATTTT. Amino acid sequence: CASSLGGRLTDTQYF.

The CDR3 loop reads CASVSSGMNSPLHF. The CDR3 nucleotides are TGTGCCAGCGTTTCTTCGGGAATGAATTCACCCCTCCACTTT. V is TRBV7-9 and J is TRBJ1-6, with D unresolved. Trimming removed 8 bases from V and 7 bases from J, with 15 bases in between. The germline CDR1 and CDR2 sequences are SEHNR and FQNEAQ (reference sequence). The CDR3 length is 14 residues.

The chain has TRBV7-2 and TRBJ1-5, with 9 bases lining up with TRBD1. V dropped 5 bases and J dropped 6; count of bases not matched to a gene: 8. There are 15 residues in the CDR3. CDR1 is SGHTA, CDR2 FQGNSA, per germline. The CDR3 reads CASSRNTGGVQPQHF. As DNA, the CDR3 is TGTGCCAGCAGCCGGAATACAGGGGGCGTTCAGCCCCAGCATTTT.

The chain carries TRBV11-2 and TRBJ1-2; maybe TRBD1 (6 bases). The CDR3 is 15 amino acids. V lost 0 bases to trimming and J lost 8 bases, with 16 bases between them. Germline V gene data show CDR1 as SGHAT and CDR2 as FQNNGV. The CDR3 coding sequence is TGTGCCAGCAGCTTAGAAAATGGGGGCCAGGGCGGCTACACCTTC. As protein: CASSLENGGQGGYTF. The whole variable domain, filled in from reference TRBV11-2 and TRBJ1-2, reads EAGVAQSPRYKIIEKRQSVAFWCNPISGHATLYWYQQILGQGPKLLIQFQNNGVVDDSQLPKDRFSAERLKGVDSTLKIQPAKLEDSAVYLCASSLENGGQGGYTFGSGTRLTVV.

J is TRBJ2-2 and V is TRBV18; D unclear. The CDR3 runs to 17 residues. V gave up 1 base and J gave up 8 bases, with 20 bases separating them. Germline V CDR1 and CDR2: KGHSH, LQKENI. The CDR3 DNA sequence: TGTGCCAGCTCACCACTTCCGGGTCCCGAACCCCCTGGGGAGCTGTTTTTT. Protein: CASSPLPGPEPPGELFF.

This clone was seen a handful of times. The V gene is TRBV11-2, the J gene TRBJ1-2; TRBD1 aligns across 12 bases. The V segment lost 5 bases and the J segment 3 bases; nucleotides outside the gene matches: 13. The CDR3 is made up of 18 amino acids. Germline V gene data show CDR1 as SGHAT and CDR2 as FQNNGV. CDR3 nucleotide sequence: TGTGCCAGCAGCGTAACCGGGGACAGGGGGCGCCATGACTATGGCTACACCTTC. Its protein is CASSVTGDRGRHDYGYTF.

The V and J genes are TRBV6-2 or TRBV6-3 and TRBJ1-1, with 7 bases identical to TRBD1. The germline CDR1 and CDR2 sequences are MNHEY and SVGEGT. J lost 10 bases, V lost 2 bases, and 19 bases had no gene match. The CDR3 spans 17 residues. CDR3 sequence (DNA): TGTGCCAGCAGTTACGTCCCCTCGGGACAGATAAAACCGTCAGCTTTCTTT. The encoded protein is CASSYVPSGQIKPSAFF.

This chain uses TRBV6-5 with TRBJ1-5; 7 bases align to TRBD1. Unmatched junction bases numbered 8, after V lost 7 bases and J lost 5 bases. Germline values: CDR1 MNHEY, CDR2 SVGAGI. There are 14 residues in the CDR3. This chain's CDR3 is CASTQGGVDQPQHF. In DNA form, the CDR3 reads TGTGCCAGCACCCAGGGGGGTGTCGATCAGCCCCAGCATTTT.

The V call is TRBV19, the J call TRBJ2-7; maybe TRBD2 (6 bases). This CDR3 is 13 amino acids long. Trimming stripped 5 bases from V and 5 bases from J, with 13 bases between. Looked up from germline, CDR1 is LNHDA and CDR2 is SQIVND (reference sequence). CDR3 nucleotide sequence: TGTGCCAGTAGTGAATCGGGGAGGAACGAGCAGTACGTC. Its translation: CASSESGRNEQYV.

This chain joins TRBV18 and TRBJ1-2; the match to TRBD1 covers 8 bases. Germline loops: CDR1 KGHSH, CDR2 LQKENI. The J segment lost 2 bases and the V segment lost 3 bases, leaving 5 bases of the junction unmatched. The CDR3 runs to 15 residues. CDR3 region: CASSPGTGRNYGYTF. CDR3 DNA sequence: TGTGCCAGCTCACCTGGGACAGGACGAAACTATGGCTACACCTTC.

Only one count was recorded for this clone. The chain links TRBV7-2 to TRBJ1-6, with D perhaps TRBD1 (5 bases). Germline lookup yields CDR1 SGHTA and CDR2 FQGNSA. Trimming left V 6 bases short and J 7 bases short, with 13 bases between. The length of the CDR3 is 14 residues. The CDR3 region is CASRPGPGNSPLHF. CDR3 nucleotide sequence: TGTGCCAGCAGACCCGGCCCAGGGAATTCACCCCTCCACTTT.

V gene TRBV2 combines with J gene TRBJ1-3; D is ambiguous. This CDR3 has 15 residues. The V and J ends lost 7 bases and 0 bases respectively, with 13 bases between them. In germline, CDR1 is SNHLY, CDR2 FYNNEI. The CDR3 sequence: CASTRSEGSGNTIYF. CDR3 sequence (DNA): TGTGCCAGCACCCGTTCCGAGGGCTCTGGAAACACCATATATTTT. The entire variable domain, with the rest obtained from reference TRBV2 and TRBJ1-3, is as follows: EPEVTQTPSHQVTQMGQEVILRCVPISNHLYFYWYRQILGQKVEFLVSFYNNEISEKSEIFDDQFSVERPDGSNFTLKIRSTKLEDSAMYFCASTRSEGSGNTIYFGEGSWLTVV.

This CDR3 is CASSQYTPNEKLFF. CDR3 in DNA: TGTGCCAGCAGCCAATACACCCCGAATGAAAAACTGTTTTTT. V and J are TRBV3-1 (or the pseudogene TRBV3-2) and TRBJ1-4; D gene ambiguous. The CDR3 runs to 14 residues. V was cut by 2 bases and J by 5 bases, with 9 bases left in between. Per germline, CDR1 LGHDT and CDR2 YNNKEL (reference sequence).

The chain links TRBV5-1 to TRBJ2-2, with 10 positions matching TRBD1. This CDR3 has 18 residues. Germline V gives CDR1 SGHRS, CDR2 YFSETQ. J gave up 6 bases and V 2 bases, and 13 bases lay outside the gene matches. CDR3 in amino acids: CASSFSPPGTGEAGELFF. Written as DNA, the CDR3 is TGCGCCAGCAGCTTCTCCCCTCCCGGGACAGGGGAGGCCGGGGAGCTGTTTTTT.

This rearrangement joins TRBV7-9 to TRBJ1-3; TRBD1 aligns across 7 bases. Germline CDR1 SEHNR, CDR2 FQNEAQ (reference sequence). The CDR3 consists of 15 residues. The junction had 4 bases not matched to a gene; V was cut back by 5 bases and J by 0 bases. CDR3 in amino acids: CASSPGQNSGNTIYF. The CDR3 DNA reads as TGTGCCAGCAGCCCGGGACAGAACTCTGGAAACACCATATATTTT.

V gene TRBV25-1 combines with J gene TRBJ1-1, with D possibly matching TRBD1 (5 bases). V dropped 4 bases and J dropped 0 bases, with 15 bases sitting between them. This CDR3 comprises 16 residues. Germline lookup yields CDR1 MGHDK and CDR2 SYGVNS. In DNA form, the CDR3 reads TGTGCCAGCAGTGCATACGCGGGGGGGTTGAACACTGAAGCTTTCTTT. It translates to CASSAYAGGLNTEAFF.

CDR3: CSADRGLQGYTF. Here the CDR3 DNA reads TGCAGCGCCGACAGGGGGCTACAGGGCTACACCTTC. This chain uses TRBV29-1 with TRBJ1-2; TRBD1 aligns across 10 bases. The CDR3 has 12 amino acids. Germline lookup yields CDR1 SQVTM and CDR2 ANQGSEA. J was trimmed by 8 bases and V by 7 bases; bases with no gene match: 7.

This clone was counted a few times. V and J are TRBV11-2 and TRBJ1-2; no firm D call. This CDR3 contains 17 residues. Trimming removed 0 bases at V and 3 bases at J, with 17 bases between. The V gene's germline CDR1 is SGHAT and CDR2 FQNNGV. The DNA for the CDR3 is TGTGCCAGCAGCTTAGAATCAGGCGCGGGGATCGACTATGGCTACACCTTC. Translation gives CASSLESGAGIDYGYTF.

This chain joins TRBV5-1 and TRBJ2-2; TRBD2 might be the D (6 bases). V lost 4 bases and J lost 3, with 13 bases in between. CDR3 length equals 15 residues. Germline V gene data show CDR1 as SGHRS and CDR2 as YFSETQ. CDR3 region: CASSRSSGDTGELFF. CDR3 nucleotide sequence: TGCGCCAGCAGCCGGTCTTCGGGGGACACCGGGGAGCTGTTTTTT. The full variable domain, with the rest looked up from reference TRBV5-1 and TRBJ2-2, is KAGVTQTPRYLIKTRGQQVTLSCSPISGHRSVSWYQQTPGQGLQFLFEYFSETQRNKGNFPGRFSGRQFSNSRSEMNVSTLELGDSALYLCASSRSSGDTGELFFGEGSRLTVL.

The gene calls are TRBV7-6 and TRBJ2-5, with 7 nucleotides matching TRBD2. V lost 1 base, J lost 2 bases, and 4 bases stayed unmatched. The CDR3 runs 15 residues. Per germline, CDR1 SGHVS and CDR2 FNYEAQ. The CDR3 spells CASSLVAGVQETQYF. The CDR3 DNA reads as TGTGCCAGCAGCTTAGTGGCGGGGGTGCAAGAGACCCAGTACTTC.